Below, 26 T cell receptor beta chains from the same sample are listed, as sequenced in a study of T cells in Graves' hyperthyroidism and ophthalmopathy. TCR beta CDR3 regions were amplified from RNA transcripts. Initially, a first-round RT-PCR of the TCR CDR3 employed the HTBI primer set. TCRdb ran MiXCR on the multiplex PCR reads and lists one entry per CDR3 protein. The table includes over 500,000 distinct CDR3 sequences, 15% to 20% detected once. Specimen: blood. These receptor sequences come from a woman in her twenties or thirties with Graves' ophthalmopathy.

This clonotype showed up many times. The chain combines TRBV5-8 with TRBJ2-7, with 9 nucleotides matching TRBD1. Trimming at V came to 1 base and at J to 6 bases, leaving 8 bases not matched to a gene. The CDR3 is 15 residues long. The germline gives CDR1 SGHTS, CDR2 YDEGEE. The CDR3 loop is CASSLPGQGASEQYF. The CDR3 DNA follows: TGTGCCAGCAGCTTGCCGGGACAGGGAGCGAGCGAGCAGTACTTC.

This clonotype was recorded many times. This chain uses TRBV18 with TRBJ1-2; no definite D call. This CDR3 is 15 amino acids long. Germline V gene lookup returns CDR1 KGHSH and CDR2 LQKENI. With 0 bases removed from V and 4 bases from J, the gap between germline ends came to 12 bases. In DNA, the CDR3 is TGTGCCAGCTCACCACCAAATCGTCCGGGCTATGGCTACACCTTC. Residues: CASSPPNRPGYGYTF.

Ten or more counts support this clonotype. The gene calls are TRBV2 and TRBJ1-1, with TRBD1 identical over 10 bases. Germline CDR1 reads SNHLY; CDR2 reads FYNNEI. This CDR3 comprises 14 residues. V was pared by 4 bases and J by 3 bases, with 2 bases of the junction left unmatched. This CDR3 is CASSATGGDTEAFF. The CDR3 coding sequence is TGTGCCAGCAGTGCGACAGGGGGCGACACTGAAGCTTTCTTT.

The chain has TRBV6-2 or TRBV6-3 and TRBJ2-7; perhaps D is TRBD1 or TRBD2 (7 bases each). Germline V lookup: CDR1 MNHEY, CDR2 SVGEGT. V lost 2 bases and J lost 6, with 11 bases in between. The length of the CDR3 is 13 residues. CDR3 protein: CASSYPRGGEQYF. The CDR3 DNA reads TGTGCCAGCAGTTACCCCAGGGGGGGCGAGCAGTACTTC.

This clonotype was seen repeatedly, ten times or more. The rearrangement links TRBV5-4 to TRBJ2-5; D might be TRBD2 (6 bases). There are 14 residues in the CDR3. Germline V lookup: CDR1 SGHNT, CDR2 YYREEE (reference sequence). V was clipped by 3 bases and J by 2 bases, with 11 bases between them. The DNA of the CDR3 is TGTGCCAGCAGCTGGGAGGTGGGACAAGAGACCCAGTACTTC. Translated: CASSWEVGQETQYF.

This clonotype was picked up many times. The rearrangement uses TRBV28 and TRBJ2-7, with D possibly called TRBD1 or TRBD2 (5 bases each). The CDR3 is made up of 13 amino acids. In germline, CDR1 is MDHEN, CDR2 SYDVKM. V was shortened by 1 base and J by 8 bases, with 12 bases between the two germline ends. The DNA of the CDR3 is TGTGCCAGCAGTTTATCCGAGGGGAGCCAGCAGTACTTC. It encodes CASSLSEGSQQYF.

The chain couples TRBV6-1 to TRBJ1-3; D unresolved. The CDR3 sequence is 13 residues long. The V and J ends lost 3 bases and 15 bases respectively, with 18 bases between them. Germline values: CDR1 MNHNS, CDR2 SASEGT. The CDR3 reads CASSETIPGSQYF. The DNA of the CDR3 is TGTGCCAGCAGTGAGACAATCCCGGGATCCCAATATTTT.

The chain is built from TRBV5-8 and TRBJ2-7; D may be TRBD2 (6 bases). There are 15 residues in the CDR3. The V and J ends lost 3 bases and 5 bases respectively, with 18 bases between them. Germline CDR1 SGHTS, CDR2 YDEGEE. Here the CDR3 reads CASSSPEGRGNEQYF. The CDR3 region has the DNA TGTGCCAGCAGCTCCCCGGAGGGCCGTGGCAACGAGCAGTACTTC.

Comments on this clonotype: A read error may be the cause here, since a much bigger clone is one base away. The chain combines TRBV7-2 with TRBJ2-1, with D unresolved. The CDR3 is 15 residues long. Germline loops: CDR1 SGHTA, CDR2 FQGNSA. The V end lost 3 bases, the J end lost 5 bases, and 14 bases lay between the germline ends. CDR3 nucleotides: TGTGCCAGCAGCTTCATATCCTGGTGGGACAATGAGCAGTTCTTC. Translated: CASSFISWWDNEQFF.

In this sample, this clonotype turned up many times. The chain carries TRBV6-2 or TRBV6-3 and TRBJ2-3; D is uncertain. V shed 2 bases and J shed 2 bases, with 5 bases lying between them. The germline V gene has CDR1 MNHEY and CDR2 SVGEGT. This CDR3 has 13 amino acids. CDR3 DNA: TGTGCCAGCAGTTACAACGTCACAGATACGCAGTATTTT. Its protein product is CASSYNVTDTQYF.

In nucleotides, the CDR3 is TGCGCCAGCAGCTTTGATGGGGCCAACGTCCTGACTTTC. Encoded protein: CASSFDGANVLTF. The chain has TRBV5-1 and TRBJ2-6; no clear D. The ends were cut back, 2 bases at V and 3 bases at J, with 3 bases in the middle. CDR1 and CDR2 from the germline V gene are SGHRS and YFSETQ. This CDR3 spans 13 amino acids.

In this sample, this clonotype turned up many times. The chain couples TRBV13 to TRBJ1-4, with TRBD1 matching over 8 bases. V gave up 4 bases and J gave up 3 bases; unmatched junction bases: 4. This CDR3 spans 15 amino acids. In germline, CDR1 is PRHDT, CDR2 FYEKMQ (reference sequence). In DNA, the CDR3 is TGTGCCAGCAGCTCGACAGGGGCATCTAATGAAAAACTGTTTTTT. Residues: CASSSTGASNEKLFF.

At least ten counts were recorded for this clonotype. The V call is TRBV7-2, the J call TRBJ2-2; D is uncertain. V lost 4 bases and J lost 9, with 12 bases in between. Germline CDR1 is SGHTA and CDR2 is FQGNSA. The CDR3 spans 13 residues. In DNA form, the CDR3 reads TGTGCCAGCAGCTCCCGCGTCCACCGGGAGCTGTTTTTT. Amino acids: CASSSRVHRELFF.

A few counts support this clonotype. This chain connects TRBV30 to TRBJ2-1; D possibly corresponds to TRBD1 (6 bases). The germline CDR1 and CDR2 sequences are GTSNPN and SVGIG (reference sequence). Trimming stripped 3 bases from V and 9 bases from J, with 15 bases between. The CDR3 covers 13 residues. In nucleotides, the CDR3 is TGTGCCTGGAGGTGGGGGCACGATGGTGAGCAGTTCTTC. It is translated as CAWRWGHDGEQFF.

This clonotype occurred a few times. The chain couples TRBV20-1 to TRBJ2-7, with a weak D call TRBD1 (5 bases). V lost 3 bases and J lost 5, with 17 bases in between. The CDR3 is 14 amino acids. Germline CDR1 DFQATT, CDR2 SNEGSKA (reference sequence). The CDR3 loop is CSASRAGFENEQYF. The CDR3 DNA is TGCAGTGCTAGCCGGGCAGGGTTCGAGAACGAGCAGTACTTC.

The table lists this clonotype with a few counts. J is TRBJ2-7 and V is TRBV3-1, with D hard to call. Germline V CDR1 and CDR2: LGHDT, YNNKEL (reference sequence). The CDR3 has 11 amino acids. Trimming took 0 bases from V and 7 from J, leaving 4 bases between them. Written as DNA, the CDR3 is TGTGCCAGCAGCCAAGAGAGAGAGCAGTACTTC. It codes for CASSQEREQYF.

In this sample, this clonotype turned up many times. The chain joins TRBV28 to TRBJ1-2, with 7 bases that match TRBD1. J gave up 3 bases and V 9 bases, and 7 bases lay outside the gene matches. Per the germline V gene, CDR1 is MDHEN and CDR2 is SYDVKM. This CDR3 has 13 residues. This CDR3 is CASLPGGDYGYTF. In DNA, the CDR3 is TGTGCCAGTCTTCCAGGGGGGGACTATGGCTACACCTTC.

V is TRBV20-1 and J is TRBJ2-5; TRBD2 might be the D (6 bases). This CDR3 is built from 10 residues. CDR1 and CDR2 (germline): DFQATT, SNEGSKA (reference sequence). The V gene lost 6 bases and the J gene lost 9 bases, with 11 bases spanning the gap. The CDR3: CSAEREAQYF. DNA of the CDR3: TGCAGTGCAGAAAGGGAGGCCCAGTACTTC.

The chain joins TRBV20-1 to TRBJ2-1, with D unclear. Germline CDR1 DFQATT, CDR2 SNEGSKA (reference sequence). The CDR3 is 11 residues long. V was trimmed by 1 base and J by 6 bases, leaving 4 bases between them. DNA of the CDR3: TGCAGTGCTAGAGTGGGCAATGAGCAGTTCTTC. Protein: CSARVGNEQFF.

As for this clonotype: This sequence may be a read error, since a much larger clone differs from it by one base. This chain connects TRBV7-2 to TRBJ2-1, with D unresolved. The CDR3 consists of 13 residues. Germline values: CDR1 SGHTA, CDR2 FQGNSA. As DNA, the CDR3 is TGTGCCAGCAGCTTAGATCTAAGCAATGAGCAGTCCTTC. Its translation is CASSLDLSNEQSF.

This chain joins TRBV30 and TRBJ1-4; D gene ambiguous. CDR3 length equals 12 residues. Germline V lookup: CDR1 GTSNPN, CDR2 SVGIG (reference sequence). Trimming left V 0 bases short and J 11 bases short, with 10 bases between. The CDR3 here is CAWSVMAPKLFF. DNA for the CDR3: TGTGCCTGGAGTGTAATGGCCCCGAAACTGTTTTTT.

The CDR3 sequence is CASIQGLAGGRFF. Written as DNA, the CDR3 is TGTGCCAGCATCCAAGGCCTAGCGGGAGGGAGGTTCTTC. The V call is TRBV25-1, the J call TRBJ2-1; the match to TRBD2 covers 12 bases. The germline V gene has CDR1 MGHDK and CDR2 SYGVNS. V shed 7 bases, J shed 15 bases, and the junction held 10 bases outside the gene matches. This CDR3 spans 13 amino acids.

This clonotype was detected only a few times. The chain has TRBV7-2 and TRBJ1-1; unclear D gene. The CDR3 is 8 residues long. Germline CDR1 is SGHTA and CDR2 is FQGNSA. The ends were cut back, 9 bases at V and 7 bases at J, with 3 bases in the middle. Here the CDR3 reads CASLEAFF. The CDR3, as DNA: TGTGCCAGTCTTGAAGCTTTCTTT.

This clonotype has a count of ten or more. The chain carries TRBV3-1 and TRBJ1-2; perhaps TRBD1 as D (5 bases). Germline CDR1 LGHDT, CDR2 YNNKEL (reference sequence). The CDR3 covers 14 residues. V was pared by 0 bases and J by 4 bases, with 9 bases between. CDR3 amino acids: CASSQDGGAYGYTF. CDR3 nucleotide sequence: TGTGCCAGCAGCCAAGACGGCGGGGCCTATGGCTACACCTTC.

The rearrangement joins TRBV6-2 or TRBV6-3 to TRBJ2-1, with 9 bases aligning to TRBD2. The CDR3 has 17 amino acids. Germline CDR1 is MNHEY and CDR2 is SVGEGT. J gave up 0 bases and V 6 bases, and 9 bases lay outside the gene matches. The CDR3 sequence: CASSRKLAGSSYNEQFF. CDR3 sequence (DNA): TGTGCCAGCAGCCGCAAACTAGCGGGCAGCTCCTACAATGAGCAGTTCTTC.

This clonotype was detected many times. V is TRBV7-8 and J is TRBJ2-5, with D maybe TRBD1 (6 bases). Between the trimmed V and J ends, which lost 4 bases and 0 bases, there was a span of 12 bases. The CDR3 covers 15 residues. Per germline, CDR1 SGHVS and CDR2 FQNEAQ. The CDR3 reads CASSSSQGNQETQYF. The CDR3 coding sequence is TGTGCCAGCAGCTCATCACAGGGAAACCAAGAGACCCAGTACTTC. Combining the CDR3 with reference TRBV7-8 and TRBJ2-5 gives the whole variable domain GAGVSQSPRYKVAKRGQDVALRCDPISGHVSLFWYQQALGQGPEFLTYFQNEAQLDKSGLPSDRFFAERPEGSVSTLKIQRTQQEDSAVYLCASSSSQGNQETQYFGPGTRLLVL.